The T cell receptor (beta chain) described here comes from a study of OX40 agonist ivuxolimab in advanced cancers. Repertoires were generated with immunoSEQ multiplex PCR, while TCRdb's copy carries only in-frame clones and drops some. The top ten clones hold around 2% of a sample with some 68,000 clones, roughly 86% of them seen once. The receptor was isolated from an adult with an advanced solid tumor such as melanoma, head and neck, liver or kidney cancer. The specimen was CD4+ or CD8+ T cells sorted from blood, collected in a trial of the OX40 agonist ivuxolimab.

The CDR3 protein is CASRGFDTNYGYTF. As DNA, the CDR3 is TGTGCCAGCAGAGGGTTCGATACTAACTATGGCTACACCTTC. This chain links TRBV6-5 with TRBJ1-2; D uncertain. The CDR3 is made up of 14 amino acids. Trimming removed 6 bases from V and 0 bases from J, with 11 bases in between. CDR1 is MNHEY and CDR2 is SVGAGI in the germline V gene.